This T cell receptor beta chain derives from a study of neurological immune-mediated disorders. This CDR3 has 11 residues. Germline values: CDR1 LNHDA, CDR2 SQIVND (reference sequence). The ends were cut back, 7 bases at V and 13 bases at J, with 14 bases in the middle. MiXCR, applied by TCRdb to the 5' RACE reads, yields one record per CDR3 protein. There are roughly 55,000 distinct CDR3 sequences in the sample; roughly 17% occur only once, and roughly 4% lies in the top ten. This clonotype was seen once. A clone one base away is much larger, so this may be a read error. The receptor was isolated from a man between 60 and 75 years old in good health. The sequencing input was PBMCs. The chain employs TRBV19 and TRBJ2-1; D call uncertain. In DNA, the CDR3 is TGTGCCAGTATTATTGGTTCTGGACAGTTCTTC. It is translated as CASIIGSGQFF.